This TCR beta chain derives from a study of Graves' ophthalmopathy and Graves' hyperthyroidism. Overall study findings and caveats: Most thyroid clonotypes expanded beyond 0.001 frequency were also found in blood. Separation of ophthalmopathy from stable hyperthyroidism was achieved by a 13-signature model, at around 89% sensitivity and around 81% specificity.

This clonotype was observed many times. Its target is not known. A duration under 3 months, NOSPECS ≥4, CAS ≥3 and moderate-to-severe activity characterized the donors with ophthalmopathy. PBMCs stemmed from over 8 ml of fresh peripheral blood. TCR beta CDR3 regions were amplified from RNA transcripts. Second-round multiplex PCR came after first-round RT-PCR with HTBI primers. From the multiplex PCR reads, TCRdb called clonotypes with MiXCR, one entry per CDR3 protein. The sample consists of 350,000 or so distinct CDR3 sequences, around a sixth of them appearing once. CDR3 size: 12 residues. Germline V gene sequence: CDR1 DFQATT, CDR2 SNEGSKA (reference sequence). V was pared by 0 bases and J by 5 bases, with 7 bases between.

Sequences were obtained from peripheral blood. The sequence derives from an adult man with Graves' ophthalmopathy. The chain has TRBV20-1 and TRBJ2-5; D uncertain. The CDR3 sequence is CSARDEAETQYF. As DNA, the CDR3 is TGCAGTGCTAGAGATGAAGCGGAGACCCAGTACTTC.